The sequence of this T cell receptor (beta chain) was determined in a study of neurological immune-mediated disorders. Broader study findings: Multiple sclerosis was found to have the least TCR clonal expansion, below healthy controls, and HTLV-1-associated myelopathy the most.

The study built unsorted libraries from 2 million PBMCs kept at -80 C. This clonotype was counted at least ten times. Its target is not known. Synthesis of cDNA was accomplished via 5'RACE employing 10-nucleotide random UMIs. TCRdb analysed the 5' RACE reads with MiXCR anew, one entry per CDR3 protein. In the table there are tens of thousands of distinct CDR3 sequences, 13% to 15% of which are singletons. Sequencing was performed on PBMCs. This receptor was identified in a woman between 45 and 65 years old with HTLV-1-associated myelopathy (HAM/TSP).

CDR3 sequence (DNA): TGCAGTGCTCTCTACAGGGGCCAAGAGACCCAGTACTTC. This encodes CSALYRGQETQYF. The genes are TRBV20-1 and TRBJ2-5; 7 bases are a match to TRBD1. The CDR3 has 13 amino acids. The junction had 4 bases not matched to a gene; V was cut back by 5 bases and J by 1 base. Germline V gives CDR1 DFQATT, CDR2 SNEGSKA (reference sequence).